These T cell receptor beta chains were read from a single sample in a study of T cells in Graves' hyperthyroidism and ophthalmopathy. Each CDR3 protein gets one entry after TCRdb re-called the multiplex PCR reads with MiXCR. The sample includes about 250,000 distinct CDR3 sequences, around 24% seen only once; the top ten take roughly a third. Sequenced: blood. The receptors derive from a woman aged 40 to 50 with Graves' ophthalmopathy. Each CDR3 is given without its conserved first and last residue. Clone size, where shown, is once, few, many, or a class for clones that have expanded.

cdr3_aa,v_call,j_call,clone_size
ASSPGGAGTF,TRBV6-1,TRBJ1-1,NA
ASSEEDSAYNEQF,TRBV6-1,TRBJ2-1,NA
ASSPSDTEAF,TRBV28,TRBJ1-1,NA
ASSLVRGSRELF,TRBV28,TRBJ2-2,many
ASSLFTGSGGTQY,TRBV27,TRBJ2-5,many
SARRPTGGKSGYT,TRBV20-1,TRBJ1-2,many
ASSYSSTGVSGPYEQY,TRBV6-2/TRBV6-3,TRBJ2-7,many
ASSGQGHSGANVLT,TRBV28,TRBJ2-6,many
ASSLAGSLETQY,TRBV5-1,TRBJ2-5,many
ASSAAQEPQH,TRBV19,TRBJ1-5,NA
ASSFDGGQEQETQY,TRBV28,TRBJ2-5,many
ASSLTAGNQPQH,TRBV28,TRBJ1-5,many
SVEVGSNQPQH,TRBV29-1,TRBJ1-5,many
ASSFGLAGLQETQY,TRBV28,TRBJ2-5,many
ASSLVSTGSGTQY,TRBV7-6,TRBJ2-5,many
ASSWTSGRQETQY,TRBV7-8,TRBJ2-5,many
ASSSPGPREQY,TRBV28,TRBJ2-7,many
ASSIRGRTYEQY,TRBV19,TRBJ2-7,many
ASRTTNTGELF,TRBV6-5,TRBJ2-2,many
ASSEQLNTQY,TRBV5-1,TRBJ2-3,NA
SARGASGLRSETQY,TRBV20-1,TRBJ2-5,many
ASSDVGRETQY,TRBV6-1,TRBJ2-5,many
ATSVNRGGTEAF,TRBV24-1,TRBJ1-1,once
SAWGTVRNQPQH,TRBV20-1,TRBJ1-5,many
ASSDPRQGSLGQPQH,TRBV6-4,TRBJ1-5,NA
ASSPRRENQPQH,TRBV27,TRBJ1-5,many
ASSLAGDGGYT,TRBV5-1,TRBJ1-2,NA